This T cell receptor (beta chain) was retrieved from a study of blood T cell repertoires in COVID-19. Sequencing used immunoSEQ multiplex PCR; TCRdb keeps in-frame clones, though not all of them. The profile shows approximately 300,000 clones, around 84% of them singletons. There are a few counts of this clone. What was sequenced was PBMCs or T cells enriched from blood (not recorded which). This clonotype was obtained from a woman in her twenties or thirties who had been exposed to COVID-19.

The CDR3 bases are TGTGCCAGCGTTGTAGCGGTAGCCAAAAACATTCAGTACTTC. Its translation: CASVVAVAKNIQYF. The V gene is TRBV2, the J gene TRBJ2-4; maybe TRBD2 (6 bases). From germline, CDR1 is SNHLY and CDR2 FYNNEI. Trimming removed 8 bases at V and 0 bases at J, with 11 bases between. This CDR3 comprises 14 residues.